The rows below give T cell receptor beta chains drawn from one sample of a study of blood T cell repertoires in COVID-19. Here immunoSEQ multiplex PCR was the method, and the copy in TCRdb shows in-frame clones only, minus some. The sample comprises roughly 68,000 clones, about nine tenths of which are singletons, and approximately 7% rests with the top ten. The sequenced sample consisted of peripheral blood. These TCRs come from a man aged 45 to 65 with active COVID-19. The CDR3 runs from the conserved cysteine through the conserved F or W. The D gene is left open where the match is weak. Some rows have no size entry. The others give once, few or many, or a class for an expanded clone.

v_call	clone_size	d_call	j_call	cdr3_aa	cdr3_nt
TRBV9	.	TRBD2	TRBJ2-7	CASSVSSGTVYEQYF	TGTGCCAGCAGCGTTTCTAGCGGGACCGTATACGAGCAGTACTTC
TRBV27	few	TRBD1	TRBJ1-2	CASSPLSPFFTGGHSYGYTF	TGTGCCAGCAGTCCGCTGTCCCCTTTCTTCACAGGGGGGCACTCCTATGGCTACACCTTC
TRBV5-4	.	.	TRBJ1-1	CASSRYDTPRGEAFF	TGTGCCAGCAGCCGCTACGACACTCCAAGGGGTGAAGCTTTCTTT
TRBV5-1	.	.	TRBJ1-1	CASSSGGSENTEAFF	TGCGCCAGCAGCTCGGGGGGGTCGGAGAACACTGAAGCTTTCTTT
TRBV24-1	.	TRBD2	TRBJ2-3	CATRGLAGDTQYF	TGTGCCACCAGGGGACTAGCGGGAGATACGCAGTATTTT
TRBV28	.	.	TRBJ1-1	CASSLSQNTEAFF	TGTGCCAGCAGTTTAAGCCAGAACACTGAAGCTTTCTTT
TRBV28	.	.	TRBJ1-3	CASSYYGSTSGNTIYF	TGTGCCAGCAGTTATTACGGGTCGACCTCTGGAAACACCATATATTTT
TRBV10-3	.	.	TRBJ2-7	CAINNLGEQYF	TGTGCCATCAACAATCTAGGCGAGCAGTACTTC
TRBV5-1	.	.	TRBJ1-1	CASSSVTPNTEAFF	TGCGCCAGCAGCTCGGTGACACCCAACACTGAAGCTTTCTTT
TRBV4-3	.	TRBD2	TRBJ2-1	CASSPTQTSGSYNEQFF	TGCGCCAGCAGCCCCACCCAGACTAGCGGCTCCTACAATGAGCAGTTCTTC
TRBV5-1	.	.	TRBJ2-2	CASSLGGVNLAGELFF	TGCGCCAGCAGCTTGGGGGGCGTAAATCTGGCCGGGGAGCTGTTTTTT
TRBV28	.	.	TRBJ1-5	CASQFTTDPDQPQHF	TGTGCCAGCCAATTTACAACAGACCCGGATCAGCCCCAGCATTTT
TRBV28	.	TRBD2	TRBJ2-1	CASSPPITSGIGEQFF	TGTGCCAGCAGTCCCCCCATCACTAGCGGGATAGGAGAGCAGTTCTTC
TRBV27	.	TRBD2	TRBJ2-4	CASRMAGVAKNIQYF	TGTGCCAGCAGGATGGCGGGAGTAGCCAAAAACATTCAGTACTTC
TRBV2	.	.	TRBJ2-1	CASMAVDNEQFF	TGTGCCAGCATGGCGGTAGACAATGAGCAGTTCTTC
TRBV2	once	.	TRBJ1-2	CASSDTGYGSGYTF	TGTGCCAGCAGTGACACAGGGTACGGGTCTGGCTACACCTTC
TRBV7-6	.	TRBD1	TRBJ1-1	CASSFTGTGGGVGEAFF	TGTGCCAGCAGCTTTACCGGGACAGGGGGCGGGGTGGGTGAAGCTTTCTTT
TRBV5-1	.	TRBD1	TRBJ2-5	CASSRTGYQETQYF	TGCGCCAGCAGCAGGACAGGTTACCAAGAGACCCAGTACTTC
TRBV18	.	TRBD1	TRBJ1-1	CASSPLTGDTEAFF	TGTGCCAGCTCACCACTGACAGGGGACACTGAAGCTTTCTTT
TRBV6-2/TRBV6-3	.	.	TRBJ1-2	CASSHRPGGSQNYGYTF	TGTGCCAGCAGTCACCGCCCTGGTGGCAGTCAAAACTATGGCTACACCTTC
TRBV29-1	.	TRBD1	TRBJ2-7	CSVGGQGVGNEQYF	TGCAGCGTCGGGGGACAGGGGGTTGGGAACGAGCAGTACTTC
TRBV7-2	.	.	TRBJ2-2	CASSLSGPPGELFF	TGTGCCAGCAGCTTATCAGGGCCCCCCGGGGAGCTGTTTTTT
TRBV9	.	TRBD1	TRBJ2-2	CASSVLQGTGELFF	TGTGCCAGCAGCGTCCTACAGGGGACCGGGGAGCTGTTTTTT
TRBV27	.	.	TRBJ1-6	CASRKGQNSSPLHF	TGTGCCAGCAGAAAGGGGCAAAATAGTTCACCCCTCCACTTT
TRBV6-2/TRBV6-3	.	TRBD1	TRBJ1-2	CASSQRTGLYGYTF	TGTGCCAGCAGTCAGAGGACAGGGTTATATGGCTACACCTTC
TRBV19	.	TRBD1	TRBJ2-7	CASSIGGQGGHEQYF	TGTGCCAGTAGTATCGGCGGACAGGGGGGCCACGAGCAGTACTTC
TRBV19	.	TRBD2	TRBJ2-2	CASSQRGLAGGTGELFF	TGTGCCAGTTCGCAAAGGGGTCTAGCGGGGGGCACCGGGGAGCTGTTTTTT
TRBV6-2/TRBV6-3	.	.	TRBJ2-2	CASSPPRRRELFF	TGTGCCAGCAGCCCCCCTAGACGCCGGGAGCTGTTTTTT
TRBV7-8	.	TRBD2	TRBJ2-7	CASSPGNSGRAYSYEQYF	TGTGCCAGCAGCCCGGGGAACAGCGGGAGGGCTTATTCCTACGAGCAGTACTTC
TRBV12-3/TRBV12-4	.	.	TRBJ1-1	CASSLNSNTEAFF	TGTGCCAGCAGTTTAAACAGCAACACTGAAGCTTTCTTT
TRBV2	once	.	TRBJ1-2	CASSDRDIYGYTF	TGTGCCAGCAGTGACCGGGACATCTATGGCTACACCTTC
TRBV4-1	.	.	TRBJ2-7	CASSQDPRSREQYF	TGCGCCAGCAGCCAAGATCCGCGCTCCAGGGAGCAGTACTTC
TRBV19	.	TRBD2	TRBJ2-7	CASSIAGGASTYEQYF	TGTGCCAGTAGTATTGCGGGGGGCGCGAGCACCTACGAGCAGTACTTC
TRBV9	.	TRBD2	TRBJ2-1	CASSVAGGPRNEQFF	TGTGCCAGCAGCGTAGCGGGAGGGCCCCGGAATGAGCAGTTCTTC
TRBV19	.	.	TRBJ1-2	CASSIRGWGYTF	TGTGCCAGTAGTATCCGGGGTTGGGGCTACACCTTC
TRBV14	.	.	TRBJ2-3	CASSQALGTDTQYF	TGTGCCAGCAGCCAAGCGCTAGGCACAGATACGCAGTATTTT
TRBV5-4	once	TRBD2	TRBJ2-5	CASSSTSGRSRQETQYF	TGTGCCAGCAGCTCTACTAGCGGGAGGAGCCGGCAAGAGACCCAGTACTTC
TRBV19	few	.	TRBJ1-5	CASSPEGYSNQPQHF	TGTGCCAGTAGTCCGGAGGGATATAGCAATCAGCCCCAGCATTTT
TRBV5-1	.	.	TRBJ1-3	CASSADSSGNTIYF	TGCGCCAGCAGCGCGGACAGTTCTGGAAACACCATATATTTT
TRBV5-1	.	.	TRBJ2-1	CASSQDTSYNEQFF	TGCGCCAGCAGCCAGGACACCTCCTACAATGAGCAGTTCTTC
TRBV19	.	TRBD1	TRBJ1-1	CASSIQNRGRAFF	TGTGCCAGTAGTATCCAAAACAGGGGGCGAGCTTTCTTT
TRBV28	once	.	TRBJ2-6	CASSIKPTRVYGANVLTF	TGTGCCAGCTCTATCAAGCCCACCAGGGTCTATGGGGCCAACGTCCTGACTTTC
TRBV5-7	once	TRBD2	TRBJ2-2	CASSCWTSGNTGELFF	TGTGCCAGCAGCTGCTGGACTAGCGGCAACACCGGGGAGCTGTTTTTT